These 24 T cell receptor beta chains came from one sample sequenced in a study of blood T cell repertoires in COVID-19. Here immunoSEQ multiplex PCR was the method, and the copy in TCRdb shows in-frame clones only, minus some. The sample records under 85,000 clones, approximately 91% being singletons. Sequencing was performed on peripheral blood. The receptors stem from an older man with acute or convalescent COVID-19.

This clone was seen a few times. The CDR3 region has the DNA TGTGCCAGCAGCGTAGGACCCAGGGGGCCCCTGGGACACGAGCAGTACTTC. It codes for CASSVGPRGPLGHEQYF. The chain has TRBV9 and TRBJ2-7; 8 bases line up with TRBD1. The junction had 13 bases not matched to a gene; V was cut back by 0 bases and J by 5 bases. The CDR3 contains 17 residues. Per the germline V gene, CDR1 is SGDLS and CDR2 is YYNGEE. The full variable domain, its missing parts supplied by reference TRBV9 and TRBJ2-7, is DSGVTQTPKHLITATGQRVTLRCSPRSGDLSVYWYQQSLDQGLQFLIQYYNGEERAKGNILERFSAQQFPDLHSELNLSSLELGDSALYFCASSVGPRGPLGHEQYFGPGTRLTVT.

The gene calls are TRBV29-1 and TRBJ2-1, with TRBD2 identical over 12 bases. The CDR3 contains 14 residues. Germline V gene data show CDR1 as SQVTM and CDR2 as ANQGSEA. After removal of 7 bases from V and 10 bases from J, the junction contained 11 bases not matched to a gene. The CDR3 coding sequence is TGCAGCGGCCTTCTAGCGGGAGGGCCGGGGGAGCAGTTCTTC. It is translated as CSGLLAGGPGEQFF.

This chain joins TRBV7-9 and TRBJ1-1, with D tentatively TRBD1 (6 bases). Germline loops: CDR1 SEHNR, CDR2 FQNEAQ (reference sequence). The length of the CDR3 is 15 residues. The V end lost 5 bases, the J end lost 1 base, and 14 bases lay between the germline ends. CDR3 region: CASSRTGGANTEAFF. The DNA for the CDR3 is TGTGCCAGCAGCCGCACGGGGGGCGCGAACACTGAAGCTTTCTTT. Combining the CDR3 with reference TRBV7-9 and TRBJ1-1 gives the whole variable domain DTGVSQNPRHKITKRGQNVTFRCDPISEHNRLYWYRQTLGQGPEFLTYFQNEAQLEKSRLLSDRFSAERPKGSFSTLEIQRTEQGDSAMYLCASSRTGGANTEAFFGQGTRLTVV.

The rearrangement uses TRBV28 and TRBJ1-6; 8 bases map to TRBD1. The CDR3 extends over 14 amino acids. The germline V gene encodes CDR1 MDHEN and CDR2 SYDVKM. The junction had 5 bases not matched to a gene; V was cut back by 6 bases and J by 7 bases. CDR3 nucleotide sequence: TGTGCCAGCAGCCCGACAGGGGAGAATTCACCCCTCCACTTT. Translated, it gives CASSPTGENSPLHF.

The gene calls are TRBV6-2 or TRBV6-3 and TRBJ1-3; the D is unclear. The CDR3 length is 16 residues. V was cut by 0 bases and J by 2 bases, with 11 bases left in between. Germline V gene lookup returns CDR1 MNHEY and CDR2 SVGEGT. The CDR3 region is CASSYSRLLTGNTIYF. CDR3 in DNA: TGTGCCAGCAGTTACTCGAGACTCCTAACTGGAAACACCATATATTTT.

This clone was seen a single time. V gene TRBV18 combines with J gene TRBJ1-5; 11 bases map to TRBD1. Trimming cost V 3 bases and J 5 bases; bases outside gene matches: 6. The CDR3 totals 16 residues. The germline gives CDR1 KGHSH, CDR2 LQKENI. The CDR3 here is CASSPMGQGVDQPQHF. Written as DNA, the CDR3 is TGTGCCAGCTCACCTATGGGACAGGGGGTCGATCAGCCCCAGCATTTT.

The chain couples TRBV14 to TRBJ1-6; D uncertain. Germline loops: CDR1 SGHDN, CDR2 FVKESK. V was clipped by 0 bases and J by 4 bases, with 7 bases between them. The CDR3 sequence is 15 residues long. As DNA, the CDR3 is TGTGCCAGCAGCCAAGATGGCAGGTATAATTCACCCCTCCACTTT. It codes for CASSQDGRYNSPLHF.

This clone turned up a few times. The V gene is TRBV6-6, the J gene TRBJ2-7, with D possibly TRBD2 on 5 matching bases. Germline loops: CDR1 MNHNY, CDR2 SVGAGI (reference sequence). V was shortened by 5 bases and J by 7 bases, with 9 bases between the two germline ends. This CDR3 contains 11 residues. CDR3 protein: CASSQRGEQYF. CDR3 nucleotides: TGTGCCAGCAGTCAGAGAGGGGAGCAGTACTTC.

The chain recombines TRBV28 with TRBJ2-2; maybe TRBD2 (6 bases). This CDR3 contains 14 residues. Germline loops: CDR1 MDHEN, CDR2 SYDVKM. The V end lost 3 bases, the J end lost 5 bases, and 10 bases lay between the germline ends. The CDR3: CASSLVAVTGELFF. The CDR3 DNA reads as TGTGCCAGCAGTTTGGTAGCGGTTACCGGGGAGCTGTTTTTT.

This clone was seen more than once but under ten times. At one end the junction does not follow the germline gene, possibly because of a read error. CDR3 DNA sequence: TGTGCCAGCAGCCGCTCCCCCCCGACAGGGATTGACTTC. It yields the protein CASSRSPPTGIDF. The chain uses TRBV12-3 or TRBV12-4 and TRBJ2-7; the match to TRBD1 covers 7 bases. This CDR3 has 13 residues.

This chain uses TRBV28 with TRBJ1-1; D is undetermined. Germline loops: CDR1 MDHEN, CDR2 SYDVKM. Trimming pared 7 bases from V and 1 base from J, leaving 13 bases between. This CDR3 is built from 14 residues. CDR3 nucleotide sequence: TGTGCCAGCACCCTGGGAGACAAGAACACTGAAGCTTTCTTT. It translates to CASTLGDKNTEAFF.

The V and J genes are TRBV28 and TRBJ1-6; 8 nucleotides align to TRBD1. CDR1 and CDR2 from the germline V gene are MDHEN and SYDVKM. The V segment lost 5 bases and the J segment 9 bases; nucleotides outside the gene matches: 3. CDR3 length equals 13 residues. The CDR3 DNA sequence: TGTGCCAGCAGTGGACAGGGTATTTCACCCCTCCACTTT. Its translation is CASSGQGISPLHF.

The V gene is TRBV23-1, the J gene TRBJ2-1; the match to TRBD2 covers 10 bases. TRBV23-1 is an ORF for which the function is uncertain. V was clipped by 6 bases and J by 8 bases; unmatched bases: 16. There are 17 residues in the CDR3. The CDR3 sequence is CASRKVASGRLRDEQFF. The CDR3 DNA sequence: TGCGCCAGCAGGAAAGTGGCTAGCGGGAGACTCCGGGATGAGCAGTTCTTC.

V usage is TRBV28 and J usage is TRBJ1-5, with D uncertain. Germline lookup yields CDR1 MDHEN and CDR2 SYDVKM. This CDR3 is 13 amino acids long. The V gene lost 1 base and the J gene lost 10 bases, with 11 bases spanning the gap. CDR3 loop: CASSLSGGSPQHF. CDR3 in DNA: TGTGCCAGCAGTTTATCGGGAGGGTCCCCCCAGCATTTT.

V gene TRBV6-9 combines with J gene TRBJ1-2; weak D call: TRBD1 (5 bases). This CDR3 is built from 16 residues. Per germline, CDR1 MNHGY and CDR2 SVAAGI. V was pared by 8 bases and J by 1 base, with 20 bases between. In nucleotides, the CDR3 is TGTGCCAGCCTCCCAGGGATATTTCCCCTTAACTATGGCTACACCTTC. Its translation: CASLPGIFPLNYGYTF.

The V gene is TRBV19, the J gene TRBJ1-1; 8 nucleotides match TRBD1. From germline, CDR1 is LNHDA and CDR2 SQIVND (reference sequence). The CDR3 extends over 13 amino acids. With V trimmed by 7 bases and J by 5 bases, 6 bases remained unmatched. The CDR3 reads CASKDRVGTEAFF. The CDR3 DNA is TGTGCCAGTAAGGACAGGGTGGGAACTGAAGCTTTCTTT.

The chain combines TRBV18 with TRBJ2-7, with no clear D. Per germline, CDR1 KGHSH and CDR2 LQKENI. Trimming cost V 3 bases and J 6 bases, with 12 bases left between them. The CDR3 consists of 13 residues. The CDR3 sequence: CASSPLSELEQYF. CDR3 DNA: TGTGCCAGCTCACCCTTATCGGAGCTCGAGCAGTACTTC.

The chain couples TRBV18 to TRBJ1-1; TRBD1 matches 8 bases. Germline assignment: CDR1 KGHSH and CDR2 LQKENI. V lost 2 bases and J lost 7; bases outside the gene matches: 15. The CDR3 has 17 residues. This CDR3 is CASSPFIGQGQGGEAFF. The DNA for the CDR3 is TGTGCCAGCTCACCATTTATCGGACAGGGCCAGGGGGGTGAAGCTTTCTTT.

The rearrangement uses TRBV7-9 and TRBJ2-2; 7 nucleotides line up with TRBD1. CDR1 is SEHNR, CDR2 FQNEAQ, per germline (reference sequence). The V gene end was trimmed by 0 bases and the J gene end by 0 bases; junction bases not matched to a gene: 4. The CDR3 runs 17 residues. CDR3 DNA: TGTGCCAGCAGCTTAGCCACCGGGACAGCGAACACCGGGGAGCTGTTTTTT. It codes for CASSLATGTANTGELFF.

The chain has TRBV2 and TRBJ2-1; D is perhaps TRBD1 (5 bases). V dropped 8 bases and J dropped 3 bases, with 11 bases sitting between them. In germline, CDR1 is SNHLY, CDR2 FYNNEI. The CDR3 is 13 amino acids. DNA of the CDR3: TGTGCCAGCGGGGCTCTAGGCTACAATGAGCAGTTCTTC. This gives the protein CASGALGYNEQFF.

The chain uses TRBV10-3 and TRBJ2-7; perhaps TRBD1 as D (6 bases). The CDR3 has 16 amino acids. In germline, CDR1 is ENHRY, CDR2 SYGVKD. Trimming pared 4 bases from V and 0 bases from J, leaving 16 bases between. CDR3 sequence (DNA): TGTGCCATCAGTGGCCCCGGGCAGGGGAGCTCCTACGAGCAGTACTTC. This sequence encodes CAISGPGQGSSYEQYF.

This chain connects TRBV7-2 to TRBJ1-1; weak D call: TRBD1 (5 bases). The germline gives CDR1 SGHTA, CDR2 FQGNSA. Trimming cost V 3 bases and J 4 bases, with 9 bases left between them. This CDR3 contains 13 residues. CDR3: CASSFGGSTEAFF. Written as DNA, the CDR3 is TGTGCCAGCAGCTTCGGGGGATCCACTGAAGCTTTCTTT.

V gene TRBV5-1 combines with J gene TRBJ2-6; 11 nucleotides agree with TRBD2. In germline, CDR1 is SGHRS, CDR2 YFSETQ. The V gene end was trimmed by 4 bases and the J gene end by 0 bases; junction bases not matched to a gene: 9. The CDR3 contains 19 residues. CDR3 in DNA: TGCGCCAGCAGCCCTGGCGTACTAGCGGGGGCCTCTGGGGCCAACGTCCTGACTTTC. Translating gives CASSPGVLAGASGANVLTF.

This chain joins TRBV9 and TRBJ2-7, with TRBD1 matching 10 bases. The germline gives CDR1 SGDLS, CDR2 YYNGEE. J gave up 2 bases and V 3 bases, and 5 bases lay outside the gene matches. This CDR3 spans 15 amino acids. Here the CDR3 reads CASSARDRGPYEQYF. In nucleotides, the CDR3 is TGTGCCAGCAGCGCCCGGGACAGGGGTCCCTACGAGCAGTACTTC.